This TCR beta chain was profiled in a study of T cells after posttransplantation cyclophosphamide. Cells defined as naive were viable CD3+CD4+ or CD3+CD8+ and CCR7+CD45RA+CD45RO-CD95-CD27+CD28+. Sequenced by immunoSEQ multiplex PCR; TCRdb stores in-frame clones only, minus some. Of 19,000 or so clones in the sample, roughly 98% were seen once. The CDR3 is made up of 15 amino acids. The ends lost 1 base at V and 3 bases at J; junction bases unmatched: 6. The germline V gene has CDR1 LGHNA and CDR2 YNFKEQ. Study findings and constraints: Later blood repertoires were often dominated by clones from the donor CD8+ memory compartment.

About this clone: Its antigen is not known.

Sequencing used naive CD8+ T cells sorted from PBMCs. The rearrangement joins TRBV4-2 to TRBJ2-7; 7 bases agree with TRBD1. The receptor was derived from a man between 40 and 49 years old in good health, CMV-negative, and a related stem cell transplant donor. DNA of the CDR3: TGTGCCAGCAGCCAAGTAGAGGGACAGAACTACGAGCAGTACTTC. Its translation: CASSQVEGQNYEQYF.